This T cell receptor beta chain was recorded in a study of shared clonotypes between healthy human individuals. TCRdb's table, derived via immunoSEQ multiplex PCR, lists solely in-frame clones and lacks some. The sample has roughly 500,000 clones; around four fifths are singletons. The germline V gene encodes CDR1 SGHTA and CDR2 FQGNSA. The ends lost 5 bases at V and 15 bases at J; junction bases unmatched: 12. This CDR3 region has 13 residues. The TCR originated in a woman aged 40 to 55 in good health. Some clones in this sample may be carry-over from other donors' samples. Sequenced sample: PBMCs. The chain combines TRBV7-2 with TRBJ2-1, with 8 bases lining up with TRBD2. In DNA form, the CDR3 reads TGTGCCAGCAGCCCGAACCTGGCGGGAGGTCTGTTCTTC. Translation gives CASSPNLAGGLFF. Variable domain in full (rest from reference TRBV7-2 and TRBJ2-1): GAGVSQSPSNKVTEKGKDVELRCDPISGHTALYWYRQSLGQGLEFLIYFQGNSAPDKSGLPSDRFSAERTGGSVSTLTIQRTQQEDSAVYLCASSPNLAGGLFFGPGTRLTVL.